Here is one T cell receptor beta chain with its context. Data came from immunoSEQ multiplex PCR; TCRdb stores just in-frame clones and leaves some out. The table has about 220,000 clones, about 80% seen once; the top ten hold roughly 2.3%. The data are from a study of blood T cell repertoires in COVID-19. In germline, CDR1 is SGHNT, CDR2 YENEEA. The V gene lost 5 bases and the J gene lost 1 base, with 12 bases spanning the gap. This CDR3 region has 14 residues. The sequence came from a woman aged 55-69 years with acute or convalescent COVID-19. The chain carries TRBV11-3 and TRBJ2-7; D is possibly TRBD2 (6 bases). What was sequenced was peripheral blood. The CDR3 DNA sequence: TGTGCCAGCAGCCCGACCGGGGGATCCTACGAGCAGTACTTC. Translated: CASSPTGGSYEQYF.